The 26 T cell receptor beta chains presented below share a single source sample, sequenced in a study of response to subunit inactivated influenza vaccine. Via MiXCR, TCRdb re-called the RT-PCR reads, giving one row per CDR3 protein. The table has approximately 500,000 distinct CDR3 sequences, around 15% seen once. The material was PBMCs from blood, obtained about 11 days after vaccination. Every receptor here comes from a man in his forties or fifties who received an inactivated influenza vaccine.

This clonotype was found many times. V gene TRBV3-1 combines with J gene TRBJ2-5, with D perhaps TRBD1 (6 bases). Trimming shortened V by 0 bases and J by 7 bases, and 15 bases separated the two germline ends. CDR1 and CDR2 (germline): LGHDT, YNNKEL (reference sequence). The CDR3 length is 15 residues. CDR3 residues: CASSQDPASGVTQYF. CDR3 coding DNA: TGTGCCAGCAGCCAAGATCCAGCTTCAGGGGTGACCCAGTACTTC.

This chain connects TRBV11-2 to TRBJ1-3; no clear D gene. The V end was cut by 0 bases, the J end by 5 bases, with 5 bases between. CDR3 length: 13 residues. Germline V gene lookup returns CDR1 SGHAT and CDR2 FQNNGV. CDR3 sequence reads: CASSLDLRNTIYF. CDR3 in DNA: TGTGCCAGCAGCTTAGATCTTAGAAACACCATATATTTT.

The chain carries TRBV7-2 and TRBJ1-6, with D perhaps TRBD1 (6 bases). The CDR3 length is 12 residues. CDR1 is SGHTA and CDR2 is FQGNSA in the germline V gene. Trimming removed 3 bases from V and 15 bases from J, with 12 bases in between. The CDR3 reads CASSFKGGSLHF. The CDR3 nucleotides read TGTGCCAGCAGCTTCAAAGGGGGGAGCCTCCACTTT.

There are a few counts of this clonotype. The chain couples TRBV11-2 to TRBJ2-3; 7 nucleotides line up with TRBD2. Trimming removed 3 bases from V and 2 bases from J; junction bases left unmatched: 5. Germline-derived CDR1 and CDR2 are SGHAT and FQNNGV. The CDR3 length is 15 residues. The chain's CDR3 is CASSFIAGNTDTQYF. CDR3 nucleotide sequence: TGTGCCAGCAGCTTCATAGCGGGTAACACAGATACGCAGTATTTT.

There are a few counts of this clonotype. V and J are TRBV7-2 and TRBJ2-1; 7 nucleotides align to TRBD2. The CDR3 extends over 14 amino acids. Germline-derived CDR1 and CDR2 are SGHTA and FQGNSA. V lost 7 bases, J lost 4 bases, and 7 bases stayed unmatched. The CDR3 bases are TGTGCCAGCAACCGAGCGGGAACTTACAATGAGCAGTTCTTC. It yields the protein CASNRAGTYNEQFF.

This clonotype was seen many times. The chain recombines TRBV4-3 with TRBJ1-1; TRBD1 is a possible D gene (6 bases). CDR1 is LGHNA, CDR2 YSLEER, per germline. Deletions cut 4 bases from V and 4 bases from J, with 10 bases between. The CDR3 has 13 amino acids. The CDR3 region is CASSRDMGTEAFF. The CDR3 DNA is TGCGCCAGCAGCCGGGACATGGGCACTGAAGCTTTCTTT.

This clonotype was counted between two and nine times. CDR3 in DNA: TGTGCCAGCAGCTTATCCCAGGGGGGGCATGAGCAGTTCTTC. Its protein is CASSLSQGGHEQFF. The chain employs TRBV7-2 and TRBJ2-1; D may match TRBD1 or TRBD2 (7 bases each). V lost 2 bases and J 8 bases, leaving 13 bases between the germline ends. The germline CDR1 and CDR2 sequences are SGHTA and FQGNSA. The CDR3 loop spans 14 amino acids.

This clonotype was observed a handful of times. At one boundary the junction diverges from the germline segment, which might be a read error. This chain links TRBV7-6 with TRBJ2-5; 11 bases align to TRBD1. Germline-derived CDR1 and CDR2 are SGHVS and FNYEAQ. The CDR3 sequence is 16 residues long. CDR3 bases: TGTGCCAGCAGCTCTCCCCTTCGGGACAGGGGGGGACTAGCTCAGTTC. Protein: CASSSPLRDRGGLAQF.

This clonotype has at least ten counts. The gene calls are TRBV12-3 or TRBV12-4 and TRBJ2-7; 9 nucleotides line up with TRBD1. There are 15 residues in the CDR3. The junction had 9 bases not matched to a gene; V was cut back by 2 bases and J by 7 bases. As DNA, the CDR3 is TGTGCCAGCAGTTTATGGCGACAGGGGGGGATTGAGCAGTACTTC. Translating it yields CASSLWRQGGIEQYF.

The chain combines TRBV12-3 or TRBV12-4 with TRBJ2-1; possible D gene TRBD1, 6 bases. This CDR3 spans 16 amino acids. V dropped 5 bases and J dropped 6 bases, with 20 bases sitting between them. Written as DNA, the CDR3 is TGTGCCAGCAGTAACGACAGGATCTCTTGGGCCAATGAGCAGTTCTTC. The encoded protein is CASSNDRISWANEQFF.

This rearrangement joins TRBV15 to TRBJ2-7, with 7 bases aligning to TRBD1. The J segment lost 3 bases and the V segment lost 5 bases, leaving 28 bases of the junction unmatched. CDR3 length equals 21 residues. Germline V lookup: CDR1 LNHNV, CDR2 YYDKDF (reference sequence). CDR3 DNA sequence: TGTGCCACCAGCGAGACCCGACCCGATGTTTACAGGGGAAGATCCTACTACGAGCAGTACTTC. Its translation is CATSETRPDVYRGRSYYEQYF.

This clonotype was counted a few times. The chain recombines TRBV7-8 with TRBJ2-7; possibly TRBD1 for D (5 bases). The germline CDR1 and CDR2 sequences are SGHVS and FQNEAQ. V lost 5 bases and J lost 6, with 14 bases in between. The CDR3 covers 13 residues. The CDR3 region has the DNA TGTGCCAGCAGCCCCGAGACAGTCGCCGAGCAGTACTTC. Amino acid sequence: CASSPETVAEQYF.

Ten or more counts support this clonotype. This sequence joins TRBV5-1 and TRBJ2-3, with D possibly TRBD1 on 6 matching bases. Germline V gene lookup returns CDR1 SGHRS and CDR2 YFSETQ. The ends were cut back, 3 bases at V and 3 bases at J, with 11 bases in the middle. The CDR3 covers 14 residues. The CDR3 coding sequence is TGCGCCAGCAGCTCAGGGGTTAGTACAGATACGCAGTATTTT. Its protein product is CASSSGVSTDTQYF.

This clonotype turned up a few times. V usage is TRBV6-5 and J usage is TRBJ2-7, with TRBD1 as a possible D gene (5 bases). Germline V gene lookup returns CDR1 MNHEY and CDR2 SVGAGI. Deletions cut 2 bases from V and 1 base from J, with 15 bases between. The length of the CDR3 is 16 residues. As DNA, the CDR3 is TGTGCCAGCAGTTACGAGGCAGGGCAGGGTTCCTACGAGCAGTACTTC. It codes for CASSYEAGQGSYEQYF.

This clonotype was counted between two and nine times. The chain joins TRBV27 to TRBJ2-5; 9 bases are a match to TRBD1. The germline gives CDR1 MNHEY, CDR2 SMNVEV (reference sequence). The CDR3 spans 14 residues. V lost 2 bases, J lost 10 bases, and 8 bases stayed unmatched. The CDR3 is CASSLGRQGEDQYF. The DNA of the CDR3 is TGTGCCAGCAGTTTAGGTAGACAGGGGGAAGACCAGTACTTC.

This clonotype was found a few times. This rearrangement joins TRBV11-2 to TRBJ2-7; TRBD1 aligns across 7 bases. V was pared by 1 base and J by 0 bases, with 6 bases of the junction left unmatched. CDR1 and CDR2 (germline): SGHAT, FQNNGV. CDR3 length equals 16 residues. The CDR3: CASSLAFRGPSYEQYF. CDR3 sequence (DNA): TGTGCCAGCAGCTTAGCGTTTAGGGGGCCCTCCTACGAGCAGTACTTC.

The chain carries TRBV4-3 and TRBJ2-1, with TRBD2 identical over 11 bases. Germline V gene data show CDR1 as LGHNA and CDR2 as YSLEER. V gave up 0 bases and J gave up 8 bases; unmatched junction bases: 9. CDR3 length equals 17 residues. As DNA, the CDR3 is TGCGCCAGCAGCCAAGATCTGTTTACTAGCGGGAGATATGAGCAGTTCTTC. The encoded protein is CASSQDLFTSGRYEQFF.

The chain has TRBV13 and TRBJ2-3, with 10 bases aligning to TRBD2. J gave up 8 bases and V 7 bases, and 9 bases lay outside the gene matches. Germline V gene sequence: CDR1 PRHDT, CDR2 FYEKMQ (reference sequence). This CDR3 has 14 amino acids. The CDR3 nucleotides read TGTGCCAGCACCGGGACTAGCGAGGGAGTTACGCAGTATTTT. It specifies CASTGTSEGVTQYF.

The genes are TRBV12-3 or TRBV12-4 and TRBJ1-6; 7 nucleotides align to TRBD1. J gave up 6 bases and V 4 bases, and 3 bases lay outside the gene matches. The CDR3 consists of 14 residues. In nucleotides, the CDR3 is TGTGCCAGCAGTTCGTCAGGGGGTAATTCACCCCTCCACTTT. Its translation: CASSSSGGNSPLHF.

This clonotype was observed a few times. The chain employs TRBV29-1 and TRBJ2-2; no definite D call. The CDR3 totals 12 residues. The V end lost 4 bases, the J end lost 5 bases, and 8 bases lay between the germline ends. Germline loops: CDR1 SQVTM, CDR2 ANQGSEA. The CDR3 sequence: CSVVRQTGELFF. Here the CDR3 DNA reads TGCAGCGTTGTTCGCCAGACCGGGGAGCTGTTTTTT.

The chain combines TRBV29-1 with TRBJ2-5, with unresolved D. The V gene's germline CDR1 is SQVTM and CDR2 ANQGSEA. The CDR3 covers 14 residues. V gave up 5 bases and J gave up 4 bases, with 17 bases separating them. The DNA for the CDR3 is TGCAGCGTTAAGAGATACTCAATTGGAGAGACCCAGTACTTC. Residues: CSVKRYSIGETQYF.

This clonotype was detected a few times. The chain links TRBV5-1 to TRBJ2-3; 8 positions match TRBD2. V trimming: 2 bases; J trimming: 4 bases; junction bases outside the gene matches: 6. Germline CDR1 and CDR2: SGHRS and YFSETQ. This CDR3 contains 15 residues. The CDR3 spells CASSFGGGIADTQYF. For the CDR3, the DNA is TGCGCCAGCAGCTTTGGCGGGGGGATCGCAGATACGCAGTATTTT.

This clonotype was seen a handful of times. The V call is TRBV3-1, the J call TRBJ1-2; D is perhaps TRBD1 (5 bases). V lost 0 bases to trimming and J lost 0 bases, with 20 bases between them. Germline lookup yields CDR1 LGHDT and CDR2 YNNKEL (reference sequence). The CDR3 length is 19 residues. CDR3 DNA: TGTGCCAGCAGCCAAGATGATAGTAGGGGACTGCAAGCTAACTATGGCTACACCTTC. Its translation: CASSQDDSRGLQANYGYTF.

This clonotype was picked up a small number of times. The chain couples TRBV12-3 or TRBV12-4 to TRBJ1-5, with D hard to call. The CDR3 covers 13 residues. V lost 4 bases and J 11 bases, leaving 15 bases between the germline ends. The CDR3: CASSWSRALAQHF. DNA of the CDR3: TGTGCCAGCAGTTGGTCCCGAGCCTTGGCCCAGCATTTT.

This clonotype came up many times. The CDR3 region has the DNA TGTGCCAGCAGTTCGGGGGGCCGTTATAGCAATCAGCCCCAGCATTTT. Translated, it gives CASSSGGRYSNQPQHF. The chain carries TRBV12-3 or TRBV12-4 and TRBJ1-5, with D tentatively TRBD1 (6 bases). V shed 4 bases and J shed 0 bases, with 13 bases lying between them. The CDR3 runs to 16 residues.

This clonotype was seen a handful of times. The CDR3 loop reads CASSEVSWGTGVYEQYF. CDR3 DNA sequence: TGTGCCAGCAGTGAAGTGTCTTGGGGGACAGGGGTCTACGAGCAGTACTTC. This chain connects TRBV6-1 to TRBJ2-7; 10 nucleotides align to TRBD1. V lost 1 base and J lost 3; bases outside the gene matches: 9. There are 17 residues in the CDR3. Germline CDR1 is MNHNS and CDR2 is SASEGT.